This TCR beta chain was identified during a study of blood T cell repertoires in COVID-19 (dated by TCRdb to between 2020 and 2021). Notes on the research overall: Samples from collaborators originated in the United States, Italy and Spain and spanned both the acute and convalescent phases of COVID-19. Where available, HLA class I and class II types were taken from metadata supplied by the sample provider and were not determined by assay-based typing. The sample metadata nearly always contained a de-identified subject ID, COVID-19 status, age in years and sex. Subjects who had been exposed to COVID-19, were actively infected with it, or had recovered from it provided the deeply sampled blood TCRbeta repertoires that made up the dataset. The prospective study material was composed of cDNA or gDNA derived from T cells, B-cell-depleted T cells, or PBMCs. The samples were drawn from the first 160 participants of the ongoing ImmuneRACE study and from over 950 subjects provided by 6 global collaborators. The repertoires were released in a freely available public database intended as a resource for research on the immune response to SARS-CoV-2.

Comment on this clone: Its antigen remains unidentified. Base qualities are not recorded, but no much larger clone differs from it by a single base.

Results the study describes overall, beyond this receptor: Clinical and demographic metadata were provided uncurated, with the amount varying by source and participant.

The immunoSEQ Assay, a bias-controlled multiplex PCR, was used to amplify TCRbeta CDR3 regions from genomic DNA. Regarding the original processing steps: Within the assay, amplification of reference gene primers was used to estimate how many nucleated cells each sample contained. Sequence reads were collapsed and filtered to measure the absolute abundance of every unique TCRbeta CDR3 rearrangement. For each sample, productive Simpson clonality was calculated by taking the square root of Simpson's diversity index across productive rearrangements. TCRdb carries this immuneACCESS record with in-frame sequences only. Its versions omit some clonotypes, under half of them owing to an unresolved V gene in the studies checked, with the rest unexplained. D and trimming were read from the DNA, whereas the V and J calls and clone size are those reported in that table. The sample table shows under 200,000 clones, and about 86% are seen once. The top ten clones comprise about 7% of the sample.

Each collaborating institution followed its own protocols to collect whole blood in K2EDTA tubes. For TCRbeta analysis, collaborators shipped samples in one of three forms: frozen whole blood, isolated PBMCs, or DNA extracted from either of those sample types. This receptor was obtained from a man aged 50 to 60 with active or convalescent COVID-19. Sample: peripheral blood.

The CDR3 region reads CASSLLEGYTF. The bases read TGTGCCAGCAGCTTACTAGAGGGCTACACCTTC. The V gene is TRBV7-9 and the J gene is TRBJ1-2; too little of a D gene remains to name it. A distance of 6 bases separates the germline ends of V and J, which lose 2 bases and 8 bases respectively. The germline V gene (reference sequence) yields SEHNR for CDR1 and FQNEAQ for CDR2. From cysteine to phenylalanine, the CDR3 is 11 amino acids long. Just CDR3 DNA is preserved here, 33 bases in frame from base 1. With all but the CDR3 taken from the reference TRBV7-9 and TRBJ1-2 genes, the full variable domain is: DTGVSQNPRHKITKRGQNVTFRCDPISEHNRLYWYRQTLGQGPEFLTYFQNEAQLEKSRLLSDRFSAERPKGSFSTLEIQRTEQGDSAMYLCASSLLEGYTFGSGTRLTVV.